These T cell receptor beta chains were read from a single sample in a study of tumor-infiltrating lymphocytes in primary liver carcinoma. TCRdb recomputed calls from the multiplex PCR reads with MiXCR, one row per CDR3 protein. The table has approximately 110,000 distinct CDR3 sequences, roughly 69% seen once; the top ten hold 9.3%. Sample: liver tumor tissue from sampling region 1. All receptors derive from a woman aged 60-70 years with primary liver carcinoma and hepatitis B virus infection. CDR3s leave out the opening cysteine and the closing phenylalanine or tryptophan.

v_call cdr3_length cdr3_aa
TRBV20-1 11 STRGDGIYEQY
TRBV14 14 ASSPYVGLEGGTQY
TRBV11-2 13 ASSLDPGSRSPLH
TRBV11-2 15 ANSLWGLTYTSDTQY
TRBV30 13 AWSVTAGGPGEQF
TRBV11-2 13 ANSPRTSTSYEQY
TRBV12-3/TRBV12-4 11 ASSMDRDRAQY
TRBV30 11 AWSVGSNTEAF
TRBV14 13 ASSLPGMLAHGYT
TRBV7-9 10 ASSSTTDEQF
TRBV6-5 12 ASRDSGSLDTQY
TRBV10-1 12 ASSPNRGTGELF
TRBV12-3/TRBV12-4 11 AGSLGREYGYT
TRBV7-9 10 ASEEEPGEQY
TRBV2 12 ASRLRTRGDDQY
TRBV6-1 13 ASSPIGLAGYERY
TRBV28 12 ASSPLIGGETQY
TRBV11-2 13 ASSHGASDSGELF
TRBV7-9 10 ASSLAGSLGE
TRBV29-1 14 SVRGPDRGSTYTQY
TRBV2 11 ASSQQINQPQH
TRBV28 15 ASSVPGLAGSTDTQY